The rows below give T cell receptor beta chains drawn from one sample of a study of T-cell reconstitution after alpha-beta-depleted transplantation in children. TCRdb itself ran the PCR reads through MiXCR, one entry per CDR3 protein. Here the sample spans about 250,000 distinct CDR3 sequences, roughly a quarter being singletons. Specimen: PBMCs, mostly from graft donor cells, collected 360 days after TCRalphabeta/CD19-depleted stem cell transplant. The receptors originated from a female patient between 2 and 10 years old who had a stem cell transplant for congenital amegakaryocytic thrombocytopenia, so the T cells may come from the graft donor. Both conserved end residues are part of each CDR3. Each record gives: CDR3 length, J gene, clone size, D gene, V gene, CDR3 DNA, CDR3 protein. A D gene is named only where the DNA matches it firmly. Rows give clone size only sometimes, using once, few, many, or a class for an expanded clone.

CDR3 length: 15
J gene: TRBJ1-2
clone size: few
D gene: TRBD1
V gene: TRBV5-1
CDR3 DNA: TGCGCCAGCAGCCTCGGGACAGGGGGGAACTATGGCTACACCTTC
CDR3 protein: CASSLGTGGNYGYTF

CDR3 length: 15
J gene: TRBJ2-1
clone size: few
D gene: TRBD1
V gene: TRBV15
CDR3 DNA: TGTGCCACCAGCAGCGGGACAGGGTCTACCAATGAGCAGTTCTTC
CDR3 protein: CATSSGTGSTNEQFF

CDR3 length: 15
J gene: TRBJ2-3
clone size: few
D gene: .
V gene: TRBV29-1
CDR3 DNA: TGCAGCGTTGAAGGCGGGACTCCTCGTGCAGATACGCAGTATTTT
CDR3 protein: CSVEGGTPRADTQYF

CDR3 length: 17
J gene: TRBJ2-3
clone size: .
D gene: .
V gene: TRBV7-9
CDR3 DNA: TGTGCCAGCAGCTTAGCCTCCATGTGGGCAGTCACAGATACGCAGTATTTT
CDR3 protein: CASSLASMWAVTDTQYF

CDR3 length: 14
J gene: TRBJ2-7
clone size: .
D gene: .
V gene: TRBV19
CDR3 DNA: TGTGCCAGTAGTATCGTCGGGGGTAGCGGCGAGCAGTACTTC
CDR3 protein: CASSIVGGSGEQYF

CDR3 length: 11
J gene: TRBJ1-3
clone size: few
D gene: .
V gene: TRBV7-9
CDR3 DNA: TGTGCCAGCAGCCCTCGGAACACCATATATTTT
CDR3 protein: CASSPRNTIYF

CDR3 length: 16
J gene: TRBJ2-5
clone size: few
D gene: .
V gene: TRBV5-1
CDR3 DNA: TGCGCCAGCAGCTTGGTGGGACCCGGGACTCCAGAGACCCAGTACTTC
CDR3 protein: CASSLVGPGTPETQYF

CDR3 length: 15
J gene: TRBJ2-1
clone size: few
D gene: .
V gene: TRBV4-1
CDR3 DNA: TGCGCCAGCAGCCACTTACCGAGCTCCTACAATGAGCAGTTCTTC
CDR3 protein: CASSHLPSSYNEQFF

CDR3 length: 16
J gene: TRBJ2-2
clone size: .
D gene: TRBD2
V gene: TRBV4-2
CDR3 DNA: TGTGCCAGCAGCAGTAGCGGGAACCTTAGGTCCGGGGAGCTGTTTTTT
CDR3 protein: CASSSSGNLRSGELFF

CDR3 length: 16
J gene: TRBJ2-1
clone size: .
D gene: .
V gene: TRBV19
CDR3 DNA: TGTGCCAGTAGTATAAAGGGCGGGTATATTCTCAATGAGCAGTTCTTC
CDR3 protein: CASSIKGGYILNEQFF

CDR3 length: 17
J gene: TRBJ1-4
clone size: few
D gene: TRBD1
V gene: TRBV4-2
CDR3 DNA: TGTGCCAGCAGCGGACAGGGGTTACTTAATGGTAATGAAAAACTGTTTTTT
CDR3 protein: CASSGQGLLNGNEKLFF

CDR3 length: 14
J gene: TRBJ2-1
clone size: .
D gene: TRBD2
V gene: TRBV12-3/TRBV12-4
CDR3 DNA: TGTGCCAGCAGTTTCGGGACTAGCGACAATGAGCAGTTCTTC
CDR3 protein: CASSFGTSDNEQFF

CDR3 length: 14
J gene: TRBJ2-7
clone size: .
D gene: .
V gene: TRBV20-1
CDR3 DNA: TGCAGTTCCCCGATCGGCAGGGTGTTCGACGAGCAGTACTTC
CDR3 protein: CSSPIGRVFDEQYF

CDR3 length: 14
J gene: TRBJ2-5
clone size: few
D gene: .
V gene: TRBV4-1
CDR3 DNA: TGCGCCAGCAGCCAGGGGACCTACCAAGAGACCCAGTACTTC
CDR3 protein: CASSQGTYQETQYF

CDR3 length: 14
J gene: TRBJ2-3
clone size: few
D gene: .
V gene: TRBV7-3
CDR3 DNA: TGTGCCAGCAGCACCGGGGTTAGCACAGATACGCAGTATTTT
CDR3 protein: CASSTGVSTDTQYF

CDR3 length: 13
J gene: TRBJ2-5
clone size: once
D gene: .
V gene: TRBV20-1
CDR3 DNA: TGCAGTGCTAGACAGGACTCAGCAGAGACCCAGTACTTC
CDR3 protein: CSARQDSAETQYF

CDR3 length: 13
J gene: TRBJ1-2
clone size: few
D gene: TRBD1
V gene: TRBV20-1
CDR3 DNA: TGCAGTCCCTCGGACAGGGGAAGAGACGGCTACACCTTC
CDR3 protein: CSPSDRGRDGYTF

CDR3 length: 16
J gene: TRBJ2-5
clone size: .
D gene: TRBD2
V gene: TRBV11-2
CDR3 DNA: TGTGCCAGCAGCCCTCGGACTAGCGGGTACCAAGAGACCCAGTACTTC
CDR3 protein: CASSPRTSGYQETQYF

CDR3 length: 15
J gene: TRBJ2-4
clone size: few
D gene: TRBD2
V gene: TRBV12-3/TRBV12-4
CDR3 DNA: TGTGCCAGCAGTCCCCGCCTAGCGGGGGGAAACATTCAGTACTTC
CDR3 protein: CASSPRLAGGNIQYF

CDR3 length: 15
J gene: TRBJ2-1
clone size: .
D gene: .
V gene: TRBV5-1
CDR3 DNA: TGCGCCAGCAGCTTGCAACTCAGCTCCTACAATGAGCAGTTCTTC
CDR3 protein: CASSLQLSSYNEQFF

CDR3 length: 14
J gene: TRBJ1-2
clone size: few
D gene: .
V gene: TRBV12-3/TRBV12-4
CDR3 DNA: TGTGCCAGCACCGAAAGGAGAGGTTCTTACGGCTACACCTTC
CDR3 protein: CASTERRGSYGYTF

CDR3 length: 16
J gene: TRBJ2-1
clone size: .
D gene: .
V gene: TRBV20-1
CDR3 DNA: TGCAGTGCTAGAGATCGGGGCGGCTCTTCCTACAATGAGCAGTTCTTC
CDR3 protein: CSARDRGGSSYNEQFF